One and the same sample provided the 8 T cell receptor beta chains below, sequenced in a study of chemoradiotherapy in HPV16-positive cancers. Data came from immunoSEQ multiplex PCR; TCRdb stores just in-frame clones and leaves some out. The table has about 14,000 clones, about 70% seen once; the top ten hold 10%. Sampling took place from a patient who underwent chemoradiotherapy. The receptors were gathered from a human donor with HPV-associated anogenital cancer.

The CDR3 coding sequence is TGTGCCAGTAGTAGAAGGACAGGGGACCACGAGCAGTACTTC. It specifies CASSRRTGDHEQYF. The chain links TRBV19 to TRBJ2-7; 9 nucleotides line up with TRBD1. The CDR3 spans 14 residues. The germline V gene has CDR1 LNHDA and CDR2 SQIVND (reference sequence). J was trimmed by 5 bases and V by 4 bases; bases with no gene match: 6.

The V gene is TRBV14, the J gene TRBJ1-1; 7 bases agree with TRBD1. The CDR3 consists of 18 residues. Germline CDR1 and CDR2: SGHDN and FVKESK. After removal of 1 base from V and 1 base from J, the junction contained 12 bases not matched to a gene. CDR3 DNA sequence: TGTGCCAGCAGCCAAGGTCTTGTTAGCAGGGGGAAGAACACTGAAGCTTTCTTT. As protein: CASSQGLVSRGKNTEAFF.

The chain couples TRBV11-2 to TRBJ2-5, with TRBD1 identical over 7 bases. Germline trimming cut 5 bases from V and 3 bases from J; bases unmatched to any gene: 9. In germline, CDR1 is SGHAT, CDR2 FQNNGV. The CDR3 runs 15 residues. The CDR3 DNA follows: TGTGCCAGCAGCGAAGGACCGGGACAGAAAGAGACCCAGTACTTC. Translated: CASSEGPGQKETQYF.

CDR3 bases: TGTGCCTGGCGGGGACTTCCAGGGAAGACCCAGTACTTC. This gives the protein CAWRGLPGKTQYF. V and J are TRBV30 and TRBJ2-5, with D tentatively TRBD2 (6 bases). This CDR3 is built from 13 residues. The V gene's germline CDR1 is GTSNPN and CDR2 SVGIG (reference sequence). V lost 5 bases and J 6 bases, leaving 16 bases between the germline ends. Filled out from reference TRBV30 and TRBJ2-5, the complete variable domain reads SQTIHQWPATLVQPVGSPLSLECTVEGTSNPNLYWYRQAAGRGLQLLFYSVGIGQISSEVPQNLSASRPQDRQFILSSKKLLLSDSGFYLCAWRGLPGKTQYFGPGTRLLVL.

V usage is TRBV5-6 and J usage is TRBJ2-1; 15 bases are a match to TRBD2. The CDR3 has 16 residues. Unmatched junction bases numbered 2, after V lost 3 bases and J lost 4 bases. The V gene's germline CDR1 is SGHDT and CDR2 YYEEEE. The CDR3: CASSWGLAGGYNEQFF. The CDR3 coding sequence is TGTGCCAGCAGCTGGGGACTAGCGGGAGGATACAATGAGCAGTTCTTC. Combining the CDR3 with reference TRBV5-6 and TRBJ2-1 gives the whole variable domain DAGVTQSPTHLIKTRGQQVTLRCSPKSGHDTVSWYQQALGQGPQFIFQYYEEEERQRGNFPDRFSGHQFPNYSSELNVNALLLGDSALYLCASSWGLAGGYNEQFFGPGTRLTVL.

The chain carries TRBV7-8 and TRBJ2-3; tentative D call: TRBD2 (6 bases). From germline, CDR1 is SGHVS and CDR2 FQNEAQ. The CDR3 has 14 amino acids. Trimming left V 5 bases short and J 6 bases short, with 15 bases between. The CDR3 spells CASSVSIGRDTQYF. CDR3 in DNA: TGTGCCAGCAGCGTCTCAATAGGGAGGGATACGCAGTATTTT.

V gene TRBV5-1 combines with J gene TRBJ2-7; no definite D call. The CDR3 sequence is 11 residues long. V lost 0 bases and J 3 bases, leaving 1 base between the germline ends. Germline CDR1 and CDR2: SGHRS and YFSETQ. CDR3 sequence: CASSLDYEQYF. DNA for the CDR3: TGCGCCAGCAGCTTGGACTACGAGCAGTACTTC.

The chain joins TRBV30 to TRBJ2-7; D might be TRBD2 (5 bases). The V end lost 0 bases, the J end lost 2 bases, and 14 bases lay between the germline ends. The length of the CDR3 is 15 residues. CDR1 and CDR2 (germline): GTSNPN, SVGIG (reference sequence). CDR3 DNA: TGTGCCTGGAGTGTAAGCTGGGCGCGGGCCTACGAGCAGTACTTC. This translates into CAWSVSWARAYEQYF. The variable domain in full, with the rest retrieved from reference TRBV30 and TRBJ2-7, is SQTIHQWPATLVQPVGSPLSLECTVEGTSNPNLYWYRQAAGRGLQLLFYSVGIGQISSEVPQNLSASRPQDRQFILSSKKLLLSDSGFYLCAWSVSWARAYEQYFGPGTRLTVT.